This T cell receptor beta chain came from a study of blood T cell repertoires in COVID-19. Some clones are missing from TCRdb's copy, which holds only in-frame ones; the method was immunoSEQ multiplex PCR. Of 300,000 to 400,000 clones in the sample, about 87% were seen once. Deletions cut 5 bases from V and 6 bases from J, with 10 bases between. Looked up from germline, CDR1 is SGHTA and CDR2 is FQGNSA. The CDR3 totals 12 residues. The material sequenced was peripheral blood. V usage is TRBV7-2 and J usage is TRBJ1-1, with D tentatively TRBD1 (6 bases). The source of this sequence is a human donor in a cohort sampled during active COVID-19. The CDR3, as DNA: TGTGCCAGCAGCGCGGGGGGCCCTGAAGCTTTCTTT. It specifies CASSAGGPEAFF.